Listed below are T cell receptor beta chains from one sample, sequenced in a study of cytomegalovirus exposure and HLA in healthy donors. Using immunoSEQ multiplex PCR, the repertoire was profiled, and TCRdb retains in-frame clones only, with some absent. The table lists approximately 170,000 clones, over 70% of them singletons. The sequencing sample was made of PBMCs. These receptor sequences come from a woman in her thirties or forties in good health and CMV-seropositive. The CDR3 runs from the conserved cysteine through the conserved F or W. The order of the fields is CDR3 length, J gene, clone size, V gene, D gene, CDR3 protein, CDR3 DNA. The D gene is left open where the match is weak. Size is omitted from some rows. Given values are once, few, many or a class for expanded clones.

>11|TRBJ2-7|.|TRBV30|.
CAWSLAYEQYF
TGTGCCTGGAGCCTAGCTTACGAGCAGTACTTC
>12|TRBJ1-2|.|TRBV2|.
CASRSFSYGYTF
TGTGCCAGCAGGAGCTTCTCCTATGGCTACACCTTC
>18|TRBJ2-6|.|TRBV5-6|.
CASSFQGGFLSGANVLTF
TGTGCCAGCAGCTTCCAGGGGGGATTTCTGTCTGGGGCCAACGTCCTGACTTTC
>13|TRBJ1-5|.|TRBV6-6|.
CASTTNSNQPQHF
TGTGCCAGCACCACAAATAGCAATCAGCCCCAGCATTTT
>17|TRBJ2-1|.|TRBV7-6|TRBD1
CASSLVPPDRGWVEQFF
TGTGCCAGCAGCTTAGTTCCCCCTGACAGGGGGTGGGTTGAGCAGTTCTTC
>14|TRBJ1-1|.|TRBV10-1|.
CASSGSGDGTEAFF
TGCGCCAGCAGCGGATCAGGGGACGGCACTGAAGCTTTCTTT
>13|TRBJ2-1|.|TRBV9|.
CASSPGYSNEQFF
TGTGCCAGCAGCCCAGGGTATTCCAATGAGCAGTTCTTC
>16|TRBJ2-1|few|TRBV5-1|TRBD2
CASSLAASGGANEQFF
TGCGCCAGCAGCTTGGCAGCCAGCGGGGGGGCGAATGAGCAGTTCTTC
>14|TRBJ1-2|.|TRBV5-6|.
CASSFVRGGYGYTF
TGTGCCAGCAGCTTCGTCAGGGGTGGGTATGGCTACACCTTC
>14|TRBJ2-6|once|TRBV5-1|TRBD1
CASNRGYGANVLTF
TGCGCCAGCAACAGGGGGTATGGGGCCAACGTCCTGACTTTC
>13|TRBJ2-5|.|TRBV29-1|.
CSVGAGRIETQYF
TGCAGCGTTGGGGCAGGGAGGATTGAGACCCAGTACTTC
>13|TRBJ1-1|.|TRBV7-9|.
CASSKQVRTEAFF
TGTGCCAGCAGCAAACAAGTTCGAACTGAAGCTTTCTTT
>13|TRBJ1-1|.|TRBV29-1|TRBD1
CSGRQGLNTEAFF
TGCAGCGGAAGACAGGGGTTGAACACTGAAGCTTTCTTT
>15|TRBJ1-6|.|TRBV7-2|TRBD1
CASSTGGIINSPLHF
TGTGCCAGCAGCACAGGGGGGATTATTAATTCACCCCTCCACTTT
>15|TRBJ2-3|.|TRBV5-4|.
CASSLSLAATDTQYF
TGTGCCAGCAGCTTATCACTAGCTGCCACAGATACGCAGTATTTT
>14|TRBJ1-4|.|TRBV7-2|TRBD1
CASGLDRGDEKLFF
TGTGCCAGCGGGTTAGACAGGGGGGATGAAAAACTGTTTTTT
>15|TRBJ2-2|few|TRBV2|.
CASSGRGTGTGELFF
TGTGCCAGCAGCGGACGGGGGACGGGAACCGGGGAGCTGTTTTTT
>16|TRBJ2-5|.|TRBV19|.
CASSIDTSAGKETQYF
TGTGCCAGTAGTATAGATACCTCTGCGGGAAAAGAGACCCAGTACTTC
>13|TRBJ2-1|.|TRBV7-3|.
CASSLSYAGEQFF
TGTGCCAGCAGCTTAAGTTACGCGGGTGAGCAGTTCTTC
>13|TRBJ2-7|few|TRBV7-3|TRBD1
CASSPGGSGEQYF
TGTGCCAGCAGCCCAGGGGGATCGGGCGAGCAGTACTTC
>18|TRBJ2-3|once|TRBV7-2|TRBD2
CASSSGLAGGLNTDTQYF
TGTGCCAGCAGCTCGGGACTAGCGGGGGGCCTTAACACAGATACGCAGTATTTT
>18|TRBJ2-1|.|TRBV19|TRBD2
CASSIQRALAGTYNEQFF
TGTGCCAGTAGTATCCAGAGGGCTCTAGCGGGGACCTACAATGAGCAGTTCTTC
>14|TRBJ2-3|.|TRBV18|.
CASSPTASTDTQYF
TGTGCCAGCTCACCGACTGCAAGCACAGATACGCAGTATTTT
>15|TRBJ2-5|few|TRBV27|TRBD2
CASSASGGKQETQYF
TGTGCCAGCAGTGCTAGCGGGGGGAAACAAGAGACCCAGTACTTC
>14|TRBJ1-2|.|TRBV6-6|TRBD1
CAGSSTDRPHGYTF
TGTGCCGGCAGTTCAACGGACAGGCCCCATGGCTACACCTTC
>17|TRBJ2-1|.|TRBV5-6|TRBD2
CASSLWLAGSSYNEQFF
TGTGCCAGCAGCTTGTGGCTAGCGGGGAGCTCCTACAATGAGCAGTTCTTC
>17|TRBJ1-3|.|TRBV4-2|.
CASSQDRGAYSGNTIYF
TGTGCCAGCAGCCAAGATCGAGGAGCGTACTCTGGAAACACCATATATTTT
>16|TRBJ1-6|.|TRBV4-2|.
CASTQGGAGTGSPLHF
TGTGCCAGCACCCAAGGAGGCGCCGGGACTGGTTCACCCCTCCACTTT
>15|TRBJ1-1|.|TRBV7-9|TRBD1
CSSSSRQGLNTEAFF
TGTTCCAGCAGCAGTCGACAGGGGTTGAACACTGAAGCTTTCTTT
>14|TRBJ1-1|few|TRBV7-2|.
CASSQDQEGSEAFF
TGTGCCAGCAGCCAAGATCAGGAAGGTTCTGAAGCTTTCTTT
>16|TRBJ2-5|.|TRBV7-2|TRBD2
CASSWTSGGGQETQYF
TGTGCCAGCAGCTGGACTAGCGGGGGGGGGCAGGAGACCCAGTACTTC
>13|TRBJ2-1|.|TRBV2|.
CASSLRMYNEQFF
TGTGCCAGCAGTTTGCGGATGTACAATGAGCAGTTCTTC
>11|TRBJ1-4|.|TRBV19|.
CASSRNEKLFF
TGTGCCAGTAGCAGGAATGAAAAACTGTTTTTT
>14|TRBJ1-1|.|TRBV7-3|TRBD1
CASSLTGGNTEAFF
TGTGCCAGCAGCTTGACAGGGGGGAACACTGAAGCTTTCTTT
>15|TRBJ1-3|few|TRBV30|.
CAWSVPGFGGNTIYF
TGTGCCTGGAGTGTACCGGGGTTTGGTGGAAACACCATATATTTT
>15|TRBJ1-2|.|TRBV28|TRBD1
CASSLLDRDYRGYTF
TGTGCCAGCAGTTTGCTGGACAGGGATTATCGTGGCTACACCTTC
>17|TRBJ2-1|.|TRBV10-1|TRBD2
CASRDSGGPSSYNEQFF
TGCGCCAGCAGGGACAGCGGGGGGCCAAGCTCCTACAATGAGCAGTTCTTC
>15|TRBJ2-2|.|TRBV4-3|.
CASSQDSTNTGELFF
TGCGCCAGCAGCCAAGACAGTACGAACACCGGGGAGCTGTTTTTT
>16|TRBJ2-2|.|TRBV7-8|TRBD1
CASRPPGQENTGELFF
TGTGCCAGCAGGCCCCCGGGACAGGAGAACACCGGGGAGCTGTTTTTT
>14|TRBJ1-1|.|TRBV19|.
CASSITGSNTEAFF
TGTGCCAGTAGTATTACAGGGTCGAACACTGAAGCTTTCTTT
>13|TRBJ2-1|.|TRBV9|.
CASSVDGGGEQFF
TGTGCCAGCAGCGTAGATGGGGGCGGTGAGCAGTTCTTC
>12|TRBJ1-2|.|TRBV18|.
CASSPSDYGYTF
TGTGCCAGCTCACCGTCGGACTATGGCTACACCTTC
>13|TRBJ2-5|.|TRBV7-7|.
CASSLRGAETQYF
TGTGCCAGCAGCCTACGCGGGGCGGAGACCCAGTACTTC
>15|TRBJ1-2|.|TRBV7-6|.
CASSPGPGDYYGYTF
TGTGCCAGCAGCCCTGGTCCCGGGGACTACTATGGCTACACCTTC
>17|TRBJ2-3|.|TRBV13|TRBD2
CASSRGVLAGITDTQYF
TGTGCCAGCAGCCGCGGGGTTCTAGCGGGGATCACAGATACGCAGTATTTT
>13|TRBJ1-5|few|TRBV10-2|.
CASSAGVGQPQHF
TGCGCCAGCAGTGCAGGGGTAGGTCAGCCCCAGCATTTT
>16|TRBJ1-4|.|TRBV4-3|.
CASSQDTGSGNEKLFF
TGCGCCAGCAGCCAAGATACAGGGAGTGGTAATGAAAAACTGTTTTTT
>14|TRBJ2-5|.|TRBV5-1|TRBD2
CASSSTSGGAAQYF
TGCGCCAGCAGCTCTACTAGCGGGGGGGCGGCCCAGTACTTC
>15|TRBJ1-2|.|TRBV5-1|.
CASSLVADFNYGYTF
TGCGCCAGCAGCTTGGTGGCAGATTTTAACTATGGCTACACCTTC
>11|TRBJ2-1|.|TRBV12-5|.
CASGLTGEQFF
TGTGCTAGTGGTTTAACGGGGGAGCAGTTCTTC
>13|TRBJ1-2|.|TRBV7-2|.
CASSFERKTRYTF
TGTGCCAGCAGCTTCGAGCGTAAGACTCGCTACACCTTC
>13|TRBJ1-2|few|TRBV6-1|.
CANRPGYNYGYTF
TGTGCCAACCGCCCAGGGTATAACTATGGCTACACCTTC
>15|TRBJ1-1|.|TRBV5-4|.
CASSSGGPLNTEAFF
TGTGCCAGCAGCTCCGGTGGTCCCCTGAACACTGAAGCTTTCTTT
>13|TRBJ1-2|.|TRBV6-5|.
CASSGSGAYGYTF
TGTGCCAGCAGTGGATCTGGGGCCTATGGCTACACCTTC
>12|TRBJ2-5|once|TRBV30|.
CAWSSGRETQYF
TGTGCCTGGAGTTCGGGTAGGGAGACCCAGTACTTC
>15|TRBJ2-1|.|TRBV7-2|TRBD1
CASSLEGQVYNEQFF
TGTGCCAGCAGCTTAGAGGGACAGGTCTACAATGAGCAGTTCTTC
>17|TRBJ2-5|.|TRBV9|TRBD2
CASSGAPGRGTQETQYF
TGTGCCAGCAGCGGGGCCCCGGGGCGGGGGACTCAAGAGACCCAGTACTTC
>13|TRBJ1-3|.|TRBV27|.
CASSRQGGNTIYF
TGTGCCAGCTCACGGCAGGGTGGAAACACCATATATTTT
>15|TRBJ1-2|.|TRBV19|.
CASTGAPPLSYGYTF
TGTGCCAGTACTGGGGCGCCACCACTAAGCTATGGCTACACCTTC